This T cell receptor beta chain was observed in a study of T cell repertoires in cytomegalovirus infection. About the research overall: CMV epitopes, recently identified HLA-C-restricted and well-studied HLA-B-restricted, were used.

TCRdb re-derived calls from the reads in MiXCR, one entry per CDR3 protein. There are about 920,000 distinct CDR3 sequences in the sample; less than 40% occur only once, and around 15% lies in the top ten. Notes on this clonotype: Its specificity is unknown.

Study results and caveats: CMV carriers having the relevant HLA were flagged by cumulative public TCR beta family frequency.

The clonotype was recovered from a human donor in good health (CMV status not recorded). Some clones in this sample may be carry-over from other donors' samples. Sample: cultured CD8+ T cells from PBMCs, taken from culture after CMV antigen stimulation.

This CDR3 is CASSFTGGAVLNEQFF. In DNA, the CDR3 is TGTGCCAGCAGTTTTACAGGGGGGGCCGTCTTGAATGAGCAGTTCTTC. The gene calls are TRBV27 and TRBJ2-1; D may be TRBD1 (8 bases). The CDR3 is made up of 16 amino acids. V was shortened by 3 bases and J by 7 bases, with 19 bases between the two germline ends. Germline V lookup: CDR1 MNHEY, CDR2 SMNVEV (reference sequence).